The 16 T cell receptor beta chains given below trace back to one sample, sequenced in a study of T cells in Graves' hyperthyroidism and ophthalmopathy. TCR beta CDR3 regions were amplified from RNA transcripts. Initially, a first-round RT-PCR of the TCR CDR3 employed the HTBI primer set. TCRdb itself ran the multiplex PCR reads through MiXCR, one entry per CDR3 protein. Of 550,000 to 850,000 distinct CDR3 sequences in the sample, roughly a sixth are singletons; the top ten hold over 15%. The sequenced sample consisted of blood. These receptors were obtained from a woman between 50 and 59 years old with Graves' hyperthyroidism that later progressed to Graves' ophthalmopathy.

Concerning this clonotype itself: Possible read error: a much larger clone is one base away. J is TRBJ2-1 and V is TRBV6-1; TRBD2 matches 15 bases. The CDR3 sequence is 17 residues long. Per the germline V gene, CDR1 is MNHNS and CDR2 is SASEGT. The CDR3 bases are TGTGCCAGCAGGGCGGGACTAGCGGGGGGCCCCTACAATGAGGAGTTCTTC. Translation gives CASRAGLAGGPYNEEFF.

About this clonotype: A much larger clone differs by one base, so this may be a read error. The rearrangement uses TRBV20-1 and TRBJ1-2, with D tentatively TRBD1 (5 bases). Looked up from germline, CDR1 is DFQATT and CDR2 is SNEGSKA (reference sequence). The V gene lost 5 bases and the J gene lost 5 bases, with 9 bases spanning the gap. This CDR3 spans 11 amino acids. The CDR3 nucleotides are TGCAGTGCTCCCGACAGTTATGGCTACACCTTC. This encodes CSAPDSYGYTF.

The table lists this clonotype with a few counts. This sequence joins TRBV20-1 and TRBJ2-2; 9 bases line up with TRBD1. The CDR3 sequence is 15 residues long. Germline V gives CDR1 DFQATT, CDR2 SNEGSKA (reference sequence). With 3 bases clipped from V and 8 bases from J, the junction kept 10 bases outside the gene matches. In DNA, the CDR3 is TGCAGTGCTAGGGTTACACAGGGGGCGGGTGGGGAGCTGTTTTTT. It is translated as CSARVTQGAGGELFF.

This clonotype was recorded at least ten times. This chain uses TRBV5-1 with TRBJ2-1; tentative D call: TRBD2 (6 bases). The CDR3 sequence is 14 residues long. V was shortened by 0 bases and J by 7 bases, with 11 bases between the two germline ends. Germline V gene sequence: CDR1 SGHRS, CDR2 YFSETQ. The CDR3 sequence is CASSLGRAGNEQFF. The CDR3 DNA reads TGCGCCAGCAGCTTGGGACGGGCGGGGAATGAGCAGTTCTTC.

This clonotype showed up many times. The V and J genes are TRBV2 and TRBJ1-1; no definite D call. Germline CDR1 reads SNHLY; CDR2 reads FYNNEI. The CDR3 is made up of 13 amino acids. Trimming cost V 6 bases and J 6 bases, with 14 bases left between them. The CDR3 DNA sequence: TGTGCCAGCAGGGCGGTCCCCGAGGCTGAAGCTTTCTTT. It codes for CASRAVPEAEAFF.

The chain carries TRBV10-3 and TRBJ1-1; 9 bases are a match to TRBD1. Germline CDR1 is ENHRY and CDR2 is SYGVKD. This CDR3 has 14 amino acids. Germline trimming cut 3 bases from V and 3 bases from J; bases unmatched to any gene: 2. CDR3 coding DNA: TGTGCCATCAGTGATAGGACAGGGGACACTGAAGCTTTCTTT. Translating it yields CAISDRTGDTEAFF.

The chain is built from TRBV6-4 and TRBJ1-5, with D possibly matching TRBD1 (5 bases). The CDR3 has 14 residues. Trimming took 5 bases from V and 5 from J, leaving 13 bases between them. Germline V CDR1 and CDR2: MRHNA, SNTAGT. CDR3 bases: TGTGCCAGCAGTTACACCGGGGCGGATCAGCCCCAGCATTTT. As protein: CASSYTGADQPQHF.

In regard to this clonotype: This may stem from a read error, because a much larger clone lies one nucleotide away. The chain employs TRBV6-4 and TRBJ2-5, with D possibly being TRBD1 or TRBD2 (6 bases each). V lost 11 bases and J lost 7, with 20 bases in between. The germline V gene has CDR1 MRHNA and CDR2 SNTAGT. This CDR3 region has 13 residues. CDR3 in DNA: TGTGCCTGCAAACAACAGGGACTGCGGACCCAGTACTTC. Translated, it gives CACKQQGLRTQYF.

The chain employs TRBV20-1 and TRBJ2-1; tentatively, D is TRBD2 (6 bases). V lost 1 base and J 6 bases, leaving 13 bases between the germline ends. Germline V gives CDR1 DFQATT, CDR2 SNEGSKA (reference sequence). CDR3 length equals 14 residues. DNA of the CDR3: TGCAGTGCTAGAGCAGGTCTCGGGGGCAATGAGCAGTTCTTC. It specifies CSARAGLGGNEQFF.

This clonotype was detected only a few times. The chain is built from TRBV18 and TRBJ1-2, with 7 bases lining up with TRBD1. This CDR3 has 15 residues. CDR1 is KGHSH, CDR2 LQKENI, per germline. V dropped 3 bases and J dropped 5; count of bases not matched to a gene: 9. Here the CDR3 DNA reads TGTGCCAGCTCACCGGGACAGAAGACGAAGTATGGCTACACCTTC. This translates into CASSPGQKTKYGYTF.

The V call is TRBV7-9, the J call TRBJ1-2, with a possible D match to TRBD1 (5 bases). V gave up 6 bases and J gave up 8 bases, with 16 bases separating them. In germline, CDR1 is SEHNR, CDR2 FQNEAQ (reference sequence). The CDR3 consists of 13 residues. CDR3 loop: CASRWGEESGYTF. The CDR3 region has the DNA TGTGCCAGCAGATGGGGGGAAGAGAGCGGCTACACCTTC.

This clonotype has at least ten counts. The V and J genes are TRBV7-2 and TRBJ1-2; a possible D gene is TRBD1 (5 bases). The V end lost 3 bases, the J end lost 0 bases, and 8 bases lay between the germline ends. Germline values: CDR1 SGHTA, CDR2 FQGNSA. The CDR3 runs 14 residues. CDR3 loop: CASSFRQSNYGYTF. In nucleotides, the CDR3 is TGTGCCAGCAGCTTCAGACAGTCTAACTATGGCTACACCTTC.

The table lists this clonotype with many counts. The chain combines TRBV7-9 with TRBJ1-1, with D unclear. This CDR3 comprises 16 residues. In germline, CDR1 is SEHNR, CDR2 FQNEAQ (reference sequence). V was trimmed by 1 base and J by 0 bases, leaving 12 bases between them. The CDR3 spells CASSLGDGFMNTEAFF. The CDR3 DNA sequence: TGTGCCAGCAGCTTAGGGGATGGATTCATGAACACTGAAGCTTTCTTT. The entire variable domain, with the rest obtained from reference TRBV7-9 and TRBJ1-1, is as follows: DTGVSQNPRHKITKRGQNVTFRCDPISEHNRLYWYRQTLGQGPEFLTYFQNEAQLEKSRLLSDRFSAERPKGSFSTLEIQRTEQGDSAMYLCASSLGDGFMNTEAFFGQGTRLTVV.

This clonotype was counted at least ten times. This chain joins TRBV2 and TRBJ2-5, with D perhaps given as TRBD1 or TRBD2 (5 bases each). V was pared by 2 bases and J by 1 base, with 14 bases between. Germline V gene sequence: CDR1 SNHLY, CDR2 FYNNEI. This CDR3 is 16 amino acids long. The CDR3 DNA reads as TGTGCCAGCAGTGAATGGGTCGGGGCACCCCAAGAGACCCAGTACTTC. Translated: CASSEWVGAPQETQYF.

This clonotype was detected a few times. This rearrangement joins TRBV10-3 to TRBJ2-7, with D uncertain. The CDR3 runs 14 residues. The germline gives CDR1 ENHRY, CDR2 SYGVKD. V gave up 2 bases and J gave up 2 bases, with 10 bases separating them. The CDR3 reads CAISEGNGPYEQYF. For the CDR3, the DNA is TGTGCCATCAGTGAGGGAAACGGTCCCTACGAGCAGTACTTC.

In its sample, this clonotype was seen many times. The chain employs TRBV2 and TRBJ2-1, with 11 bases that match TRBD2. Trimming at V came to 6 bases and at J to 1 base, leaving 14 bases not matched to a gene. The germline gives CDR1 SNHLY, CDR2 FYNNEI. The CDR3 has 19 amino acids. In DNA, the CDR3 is TGTGCCAGCAGAAACTCCGGTCTAGCGGGGGGACCTTCCTACAATGAGCAGTTCTTC. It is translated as CASRNSGLAGGPSYNEQFF.